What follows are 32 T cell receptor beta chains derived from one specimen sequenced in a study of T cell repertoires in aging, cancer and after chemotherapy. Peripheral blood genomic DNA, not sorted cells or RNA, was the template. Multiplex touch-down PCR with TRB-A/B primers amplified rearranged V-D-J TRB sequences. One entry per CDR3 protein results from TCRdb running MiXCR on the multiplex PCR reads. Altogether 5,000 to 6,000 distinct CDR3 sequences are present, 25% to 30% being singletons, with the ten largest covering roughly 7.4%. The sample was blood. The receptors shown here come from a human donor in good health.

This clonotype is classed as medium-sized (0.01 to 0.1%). CDR3 sequence reads: CAWTPTDGGTDTQYF. For the CDR3, the DNA is TGTGCCTGGACCCCCACCGACGGCGGCACAGATACGCAGTATTTT. This chain connects TRBV30 to TRBJ2-3; D not resolved. This CDR3 contains 15 residues. V was clipped by 4 bases and J by 1 base, with 15 bases between them. Germline V gene sequence: CDR1 GTSNPN, CDR2 SVGIG (reference sequence).

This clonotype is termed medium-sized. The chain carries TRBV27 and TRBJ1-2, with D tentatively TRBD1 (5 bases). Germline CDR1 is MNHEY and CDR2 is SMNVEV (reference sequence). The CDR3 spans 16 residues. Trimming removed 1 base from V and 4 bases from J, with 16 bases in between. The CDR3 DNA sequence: TGTGCCAGCAGTTTATTAGGCGCAGAAGGGGTCTATGGCTACACCTTC. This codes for CASSLLGAEGVYGYTF.

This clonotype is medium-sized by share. The CDR3 loop reads CASSLTQGAVGELFF. CDR3 bases: TGTGCCAGCAGCTTGACACAGGGGGCTGTCGGGGAGCTGTTTTTT. The chain employs TRBV5-5 and TRBJ2-2; 9 nucleotides match TRBD1. The V gene's germline CDR1 is SGHKS and CDR2 YYEKEE (reference sequence). The ends lost 1 base at V and 7 bases at J; junction bases unmatched: 5. The CDR3 length is 15 residues.

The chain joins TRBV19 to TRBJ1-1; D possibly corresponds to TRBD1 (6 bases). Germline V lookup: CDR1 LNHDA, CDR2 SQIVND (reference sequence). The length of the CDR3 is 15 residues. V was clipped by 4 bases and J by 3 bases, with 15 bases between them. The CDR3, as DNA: TGTGCCAGTAGTACTCTACAGGGCCAGTACACTGAAGCTTTCTTT. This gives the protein CASSTLQGQYTEAFF.

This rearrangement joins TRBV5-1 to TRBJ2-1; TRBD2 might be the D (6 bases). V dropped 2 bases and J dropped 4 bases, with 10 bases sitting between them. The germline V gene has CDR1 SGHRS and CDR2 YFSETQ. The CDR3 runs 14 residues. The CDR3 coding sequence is TGCGCCAGCAGCTTCCCGGACTATTACAATGAGCAGTTCTTC. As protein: CASSFPDYYNEQFF.

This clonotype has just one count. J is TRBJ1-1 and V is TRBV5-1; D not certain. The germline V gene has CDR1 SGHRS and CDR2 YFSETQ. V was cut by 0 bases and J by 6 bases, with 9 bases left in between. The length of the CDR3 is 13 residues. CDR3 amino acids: CASSLVPTSEAFF. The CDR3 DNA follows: TGCGCCAGCAGCTTGGTTCCGACATCTGAAGCTTTCTTT.

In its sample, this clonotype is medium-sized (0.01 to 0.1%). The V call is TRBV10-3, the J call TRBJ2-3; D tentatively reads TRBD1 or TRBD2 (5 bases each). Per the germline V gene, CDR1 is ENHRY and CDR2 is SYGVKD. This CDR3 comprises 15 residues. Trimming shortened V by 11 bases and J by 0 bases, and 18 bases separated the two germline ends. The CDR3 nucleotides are TGTGCCTCCGGGACCCCCAAAGTGAGCACAGATACGCAGTATTTT. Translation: CASGTPKVSTDTQYF.

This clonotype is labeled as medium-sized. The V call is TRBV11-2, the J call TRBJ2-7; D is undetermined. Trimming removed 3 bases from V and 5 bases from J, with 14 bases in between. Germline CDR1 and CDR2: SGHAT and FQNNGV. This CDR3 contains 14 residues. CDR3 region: CASSFLSAFDEQYF. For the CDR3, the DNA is TGTGCCAGCAGCTTCCTGAGTGCTTTCGACGAGCAGTACTTC.

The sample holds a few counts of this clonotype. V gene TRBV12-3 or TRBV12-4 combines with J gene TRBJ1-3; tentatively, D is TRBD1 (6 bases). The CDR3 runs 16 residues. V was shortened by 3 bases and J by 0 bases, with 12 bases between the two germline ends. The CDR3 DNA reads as TGTGCCAGCAGTTTGCTGGGACATTTCTCTGGAAACACCATATATTTT. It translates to CASSLLGHFSGNTIYF.

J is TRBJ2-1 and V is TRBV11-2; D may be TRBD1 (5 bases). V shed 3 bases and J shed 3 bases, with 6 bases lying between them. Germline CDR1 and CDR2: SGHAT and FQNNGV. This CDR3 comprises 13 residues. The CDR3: CASSLTVYNEQFF. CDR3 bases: TGTGCCAGCAGCTTGACAGTCTACAATGAGCAGTTCTTC.

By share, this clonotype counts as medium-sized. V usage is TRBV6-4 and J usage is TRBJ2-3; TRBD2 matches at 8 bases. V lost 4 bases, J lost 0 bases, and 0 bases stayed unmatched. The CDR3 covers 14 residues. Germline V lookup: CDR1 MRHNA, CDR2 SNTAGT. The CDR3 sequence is CASSASGSTDTQYF. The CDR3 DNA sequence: TGTGCCAGCAGTGCTAGCGGGAGCACAGATACGCAGTATTTT.

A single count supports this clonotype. CDR3 residues: CASRELAGETQYF. The CDR3 coding sequence is TGTGCCAGCAGGGAACTAGCCGGCGAGACCCAGTACTTC. The rearrangement links TRBV5-4 to TRBJ2-5; tentative D call: TRBD2 (6 bases). CDR3 length: 13 amino acids. Trimming removed 5 bases from V and 5 bases from J, with 13 bases in between. Germline CDR1 reads SGHNT; CDR2 reads YYREEE (reference sequence).

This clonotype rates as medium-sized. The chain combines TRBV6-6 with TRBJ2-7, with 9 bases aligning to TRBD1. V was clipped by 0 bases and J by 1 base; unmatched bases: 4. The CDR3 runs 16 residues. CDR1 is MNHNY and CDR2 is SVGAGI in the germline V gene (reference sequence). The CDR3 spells CASSYSRDRVSYEQYF. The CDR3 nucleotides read TGTGCCAGCAGTTACTCTAGGGACAGGGTGTCCTACGAGCAGTACTTC.

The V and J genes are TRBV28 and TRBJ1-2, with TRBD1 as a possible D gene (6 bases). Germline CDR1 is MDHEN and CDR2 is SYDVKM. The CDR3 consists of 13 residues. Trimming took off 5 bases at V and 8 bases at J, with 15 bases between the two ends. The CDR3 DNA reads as TGTGCCAGCAGTCAGGGGTCCCCCTTGGGCTACACCTTC. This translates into CASSQGSPLGYTF.

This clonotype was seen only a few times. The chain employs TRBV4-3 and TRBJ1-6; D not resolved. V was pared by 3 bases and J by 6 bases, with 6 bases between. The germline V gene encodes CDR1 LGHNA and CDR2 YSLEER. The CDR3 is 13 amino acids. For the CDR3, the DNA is TGCGCCAGCAGCCAGGGTGGTAATTCACCCCTCCACTTT. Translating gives CASSQGGNSPLHF.

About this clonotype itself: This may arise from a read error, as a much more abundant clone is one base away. The CDR3 protein is CASSIEWCADTTQHF. CDR3 in DNA: TGTGCCAGTAGTATAGAGTGGTGCGCAGACACGACCCAGCATTTT. The chain uses TRBV19 and TRBJ1-5; D is undetermined. Germline V gives CDR1 LNHDA, CDR2 SQIVND (reference sequence). The CDR3 consists of 15 residues. Trimming left V 0 bases short and J 11 bases short, with 17 bases between.

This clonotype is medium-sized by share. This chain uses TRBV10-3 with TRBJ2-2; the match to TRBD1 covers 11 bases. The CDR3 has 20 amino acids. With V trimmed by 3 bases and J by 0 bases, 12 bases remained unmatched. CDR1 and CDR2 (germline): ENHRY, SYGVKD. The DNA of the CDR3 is TGTGCCATCAGTGACCCGACCGGACAGGGGGCGTTCGCGAACACCGGGGAGCTGTTTTTT. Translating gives CAISDPTGQGAFANTGELFF.

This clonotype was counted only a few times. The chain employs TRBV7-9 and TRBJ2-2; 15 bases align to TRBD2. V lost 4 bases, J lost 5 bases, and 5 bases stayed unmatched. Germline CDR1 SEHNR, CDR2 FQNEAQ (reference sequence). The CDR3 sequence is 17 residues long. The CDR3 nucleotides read TGTGCCAGCAGCTCGGGACTAGCGGGAGGTCGAACCGGGGAGCTGTTTTTT. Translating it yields CASSSGLAGGRTGELFF.

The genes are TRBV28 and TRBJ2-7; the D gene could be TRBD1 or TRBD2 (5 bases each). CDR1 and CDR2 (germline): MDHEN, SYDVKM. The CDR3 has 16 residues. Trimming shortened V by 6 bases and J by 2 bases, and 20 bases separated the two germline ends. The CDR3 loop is CASRIGRDRLPYEQYF. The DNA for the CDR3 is TGTGCCAGCAGAATAGGCCGGGACCGACTCCCCTACGAGCAGTACTTC.

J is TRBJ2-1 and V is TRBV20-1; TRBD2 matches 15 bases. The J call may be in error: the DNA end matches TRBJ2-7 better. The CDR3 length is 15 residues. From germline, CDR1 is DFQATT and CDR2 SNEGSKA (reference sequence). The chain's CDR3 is CSARRTSGGAFEQYF. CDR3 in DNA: TGCAGTGCACGCCGGACTAGCGGGGGGGCATTTGAGCAGTACTTC.

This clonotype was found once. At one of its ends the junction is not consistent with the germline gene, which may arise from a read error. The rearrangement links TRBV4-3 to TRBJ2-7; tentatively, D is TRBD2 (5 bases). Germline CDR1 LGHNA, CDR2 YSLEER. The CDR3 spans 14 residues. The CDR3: CASSQGDGGYEQYF. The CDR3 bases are TGTGCCAGCAGCCAAGGTGACGGAGGATACGAGCAGTACTTC.

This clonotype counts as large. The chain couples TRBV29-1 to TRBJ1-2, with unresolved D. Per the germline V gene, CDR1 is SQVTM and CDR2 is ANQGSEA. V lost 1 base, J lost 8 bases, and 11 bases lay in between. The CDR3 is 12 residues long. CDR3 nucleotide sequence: TGCAGCGTTGAAGGGACCGGGGAAGGCTACACCTTC. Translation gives CSVEGTGEGYTF.

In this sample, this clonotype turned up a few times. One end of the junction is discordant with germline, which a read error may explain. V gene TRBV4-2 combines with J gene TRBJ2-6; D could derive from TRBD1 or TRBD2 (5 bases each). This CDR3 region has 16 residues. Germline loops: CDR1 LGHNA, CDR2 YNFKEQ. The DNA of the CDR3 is TGCGCCAGCAGCGGACCCGGGACGATCGGGGCCAACGTCCTGACTTTC. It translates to CASSGPGTIGANVLTF.

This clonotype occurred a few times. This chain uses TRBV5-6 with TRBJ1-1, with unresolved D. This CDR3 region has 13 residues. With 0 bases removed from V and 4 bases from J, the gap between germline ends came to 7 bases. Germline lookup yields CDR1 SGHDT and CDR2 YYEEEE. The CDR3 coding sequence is TGTGCCAGCAGCTTGGGCAGGACCACTGAAGCTTTCTTT. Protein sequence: CASSLGRTTEAFF.

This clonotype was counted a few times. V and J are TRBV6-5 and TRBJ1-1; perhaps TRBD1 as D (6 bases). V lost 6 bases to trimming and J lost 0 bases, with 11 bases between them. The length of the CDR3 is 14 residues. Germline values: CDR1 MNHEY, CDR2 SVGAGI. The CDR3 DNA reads TGTGCCAGCAGAGCGGGACACTTGAACACTGAAGCTTTCTTT. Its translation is CASRAGHLNTEAFF.

CDR3 sequence reads: CATSDSTRGTKNIQYF. The CDR3 DNA follows: TGTGCCACCAGTGATTCCACCCGAGGGACCAAAAACATTCAGTACTTC. This chain uses TRBV24-1 with TRBJ2-4, with a weak D call TRBD2 (5 bases). The CDR3 sequence is 16 residues long. The germline V gene has CDR1 KGHDR and CDR2 SFDVKD. V shed 2 bases and J shed 2 bases, with 12 bases lying between them.

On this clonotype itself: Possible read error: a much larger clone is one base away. The CDR3 DNA sequence: TGTGCCAGCAGTGACAGGGTTATGATCACTGAAGCTTTCTTT. Translated: CASSDRVMITEAFF. V and J are TRBV6-6 and TRBJ1-1; TRBD1 matches 7 bases. V was pared by 5 bases and J by 4 bases, with 7 bases of the junction left unmatched. Germline-derived CDR1 and CDR2 are MNHNY and SVGAGI (reference sequence). This CDR3 region has 14 residues.

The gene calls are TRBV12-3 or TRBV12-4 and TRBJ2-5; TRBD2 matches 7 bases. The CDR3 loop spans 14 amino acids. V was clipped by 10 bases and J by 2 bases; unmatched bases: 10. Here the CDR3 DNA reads TGTGCCACCTCTATGTGGGGACTACAAGAGACCCAGTACTTC. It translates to CATSMWGLQETQYF.

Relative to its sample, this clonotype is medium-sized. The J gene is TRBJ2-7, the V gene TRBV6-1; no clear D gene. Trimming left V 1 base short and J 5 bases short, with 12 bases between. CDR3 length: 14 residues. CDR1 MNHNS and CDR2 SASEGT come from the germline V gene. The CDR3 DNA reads TGTGCCAGCAGTGAAGGGATAGGCCAGGACGAGCAGTACTTC. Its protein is CASSEGIGQDEQYF.

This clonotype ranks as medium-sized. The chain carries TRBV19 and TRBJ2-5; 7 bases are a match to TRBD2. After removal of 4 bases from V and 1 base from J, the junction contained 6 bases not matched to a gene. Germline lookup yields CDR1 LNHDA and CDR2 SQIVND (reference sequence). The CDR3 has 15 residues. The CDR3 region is CASSTEAGTQETQYF. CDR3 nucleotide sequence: TGTGCCAGTAGTACTGAAGCGGGGACCCAAGAGACCCAGTACTTC.

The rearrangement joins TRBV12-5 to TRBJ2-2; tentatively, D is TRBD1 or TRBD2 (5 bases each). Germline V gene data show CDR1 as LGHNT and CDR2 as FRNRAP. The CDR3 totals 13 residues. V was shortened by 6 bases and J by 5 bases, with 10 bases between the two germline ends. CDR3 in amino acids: CASGLGVTGELFF. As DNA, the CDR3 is TGTGCTAGTGGCCTGGGGGTTACCGGGGAGCTGTTTTTT.

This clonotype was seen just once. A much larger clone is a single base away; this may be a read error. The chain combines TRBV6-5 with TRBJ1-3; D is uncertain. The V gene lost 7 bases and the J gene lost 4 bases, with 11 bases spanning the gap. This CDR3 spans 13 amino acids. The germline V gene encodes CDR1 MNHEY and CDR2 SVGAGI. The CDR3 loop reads CASNIRRGNTIYF. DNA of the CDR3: TGTGCCAGCAACATCCGCCGGGGAAACACCATATATTTT.